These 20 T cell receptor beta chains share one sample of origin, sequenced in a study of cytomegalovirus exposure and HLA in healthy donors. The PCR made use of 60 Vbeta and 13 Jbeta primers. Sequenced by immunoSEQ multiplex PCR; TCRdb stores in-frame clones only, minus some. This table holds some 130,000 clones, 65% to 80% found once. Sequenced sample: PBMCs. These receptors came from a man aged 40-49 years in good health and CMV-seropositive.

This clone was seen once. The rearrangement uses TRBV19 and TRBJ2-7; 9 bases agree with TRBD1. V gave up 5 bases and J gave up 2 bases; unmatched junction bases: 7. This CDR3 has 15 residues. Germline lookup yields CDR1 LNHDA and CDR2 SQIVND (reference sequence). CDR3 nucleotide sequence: TGTGCCAGTAGTCTCGGACAGGGGAAGGCCTACGAGCAGTACTTC. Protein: CASSLGQGKAYEQYF.

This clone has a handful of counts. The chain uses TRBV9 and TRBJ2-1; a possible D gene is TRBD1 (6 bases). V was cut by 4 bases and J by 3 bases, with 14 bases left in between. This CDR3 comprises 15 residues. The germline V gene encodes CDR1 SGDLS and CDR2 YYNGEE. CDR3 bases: TGTGCCAGCAGCAGGAGCCAGGGGATCTACAATGAGCAGTTCTTC. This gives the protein CASSRSQGIYNEQFF.

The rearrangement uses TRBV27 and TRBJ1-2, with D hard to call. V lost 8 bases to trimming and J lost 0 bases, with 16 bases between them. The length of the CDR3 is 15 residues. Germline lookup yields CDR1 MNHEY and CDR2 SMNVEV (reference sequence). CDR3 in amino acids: CASGLSGRPNYGYTF. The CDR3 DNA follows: TGTGCCAGCGGACTTTCGGGCAGGCCTAACTATGGCTACACCTTC.

CDR3 sequence (DNA): TGCAGCGGGGTGGGGACAGGGGGACCTAAGGCCGGGGAGCTGTTTTTT. This gives the protein CSGVGTGGPKAGELFF. The V and J genes are TRBV29-1 and TRBJ2-2; 11 nucleotides agree with TRBD1. V lost 7 bases and J lost 6; bases outside the gene matches: 13. From germline, CDR1 is SQVTM and CDR2 ANQGSEA. The CDR3 spans 16 residues.

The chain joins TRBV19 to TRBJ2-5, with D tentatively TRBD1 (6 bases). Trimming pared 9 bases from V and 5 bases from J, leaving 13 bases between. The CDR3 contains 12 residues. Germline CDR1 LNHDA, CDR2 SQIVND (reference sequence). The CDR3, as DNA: TGTGCCAGCGGATACAGGGACGAGACCCAGTACTTC. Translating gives CASGYRDETQYF.

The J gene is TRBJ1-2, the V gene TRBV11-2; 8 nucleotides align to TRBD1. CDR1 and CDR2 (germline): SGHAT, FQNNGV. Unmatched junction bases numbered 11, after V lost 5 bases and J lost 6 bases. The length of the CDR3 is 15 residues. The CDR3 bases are TGTGCCAGCAGCCATGGACAGGGTGGCACTCATGGCTACACCTTC. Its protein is CASSHGQGGTHGYTF. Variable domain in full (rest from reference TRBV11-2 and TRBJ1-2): EAGVAQSPRYKIIEKRQSVAFWCNPISGHATLYWYQQILGQGPKLLIQFQNNGVVDDSQLPKDRFSAERLKGVDSTLKIQPAKLEDSAVYLCASSHGQGGTHGYTFGSGTRLTVV.

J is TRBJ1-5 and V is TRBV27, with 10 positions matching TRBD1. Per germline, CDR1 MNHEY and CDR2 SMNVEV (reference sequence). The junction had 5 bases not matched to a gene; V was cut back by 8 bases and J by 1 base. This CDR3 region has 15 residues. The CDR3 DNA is TGTGCCAGCTCCGGACAGGGGGTGAGCAATCAGCCCCAGCATTTT. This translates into CASSGQGVSNQPQHF.

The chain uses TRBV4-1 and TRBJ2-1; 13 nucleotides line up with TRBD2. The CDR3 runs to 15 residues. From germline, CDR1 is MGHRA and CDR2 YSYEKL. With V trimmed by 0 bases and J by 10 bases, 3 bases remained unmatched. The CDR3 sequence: CASSQELAGGREQFF. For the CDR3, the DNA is TGCGCCAGCAGCCAAGAACTAGCGGGAGGGAGGGAGCAGTTCTTC.

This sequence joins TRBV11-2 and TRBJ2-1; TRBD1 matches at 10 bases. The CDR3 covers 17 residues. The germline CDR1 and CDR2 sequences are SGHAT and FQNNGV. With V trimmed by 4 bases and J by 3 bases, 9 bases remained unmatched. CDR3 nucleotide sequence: TGTGCCAGCAGCTCGGCCTCCGGGACAGGGGTCTACAATGAGCAGTTCTTC. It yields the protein CASSSASGTGVYNEQFF. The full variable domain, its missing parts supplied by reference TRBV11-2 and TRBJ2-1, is EAGVAQSPRYKIIEKRQSVAFWCNPISGHATLYWYQQILGQGPKLLIQFQNNGVVDDSQLPKDRFSAERLKGVDSTLKIQPAKLEDSAVYLCASSSASGTGVYNEQFFGPGTRLTVL.

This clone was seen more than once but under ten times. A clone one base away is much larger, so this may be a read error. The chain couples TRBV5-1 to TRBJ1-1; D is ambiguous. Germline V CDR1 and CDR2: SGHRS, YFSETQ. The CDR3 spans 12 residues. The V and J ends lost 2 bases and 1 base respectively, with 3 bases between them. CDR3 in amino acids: CASSFRNTEAFF. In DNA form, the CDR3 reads TGCGCCAGCAGCTTTAGGAACACTGAAGCTTTCTTT.

CDR3 loop: CASSAGTEYEKLFF. CDR3 in DNA: TGTGCCAGCAGTGCCGGGACAGAGTATGAAAAACTGTTTTTT. This rearrangement joins TRBV2 to TRBJ1-4; TRBD1 agrees at 7 bases. This CDR3 spans 14 amino acids. With V trimmed by 4 bases and J by 6 bases, 5 bases remained unmatched. Germline V gives CDR1 SNHLY, CDR2 FYNNEI.

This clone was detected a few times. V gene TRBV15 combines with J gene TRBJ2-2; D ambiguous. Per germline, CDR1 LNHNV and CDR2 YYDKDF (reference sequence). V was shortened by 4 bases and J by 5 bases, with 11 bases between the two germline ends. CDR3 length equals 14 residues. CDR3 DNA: TGTGCCACCAGCATGTCGACACCGACCGGGGAGCTGTTTTTT. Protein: CATSMSTPTGELFF.

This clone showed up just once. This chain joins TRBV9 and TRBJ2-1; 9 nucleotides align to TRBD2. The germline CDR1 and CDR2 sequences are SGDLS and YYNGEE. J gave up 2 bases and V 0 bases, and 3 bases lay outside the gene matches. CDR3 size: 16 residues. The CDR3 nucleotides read TGTGCCAGCAGCGTAGGAGCGGGAGGTGCCTACAATGAGCAGTTCTTC. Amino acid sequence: CASSVGAGGAYNEQFF.

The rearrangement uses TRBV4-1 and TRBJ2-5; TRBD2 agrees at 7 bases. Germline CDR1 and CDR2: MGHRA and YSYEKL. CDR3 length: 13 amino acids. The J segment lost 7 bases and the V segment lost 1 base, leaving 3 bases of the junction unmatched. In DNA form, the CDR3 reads TGCGCCAGCAGCCAAGGACTAGCCGGGACCCAGTACTTC. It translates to CASSQGLAGTQYF.

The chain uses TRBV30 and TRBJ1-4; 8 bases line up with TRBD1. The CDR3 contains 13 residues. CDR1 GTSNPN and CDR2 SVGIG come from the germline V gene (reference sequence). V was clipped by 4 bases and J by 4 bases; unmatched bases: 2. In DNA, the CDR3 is TGTGCCTGGACGACAGGGGTTAATGAAAAACTGTTTTTT. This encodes CAWTTGVNEKLFF.

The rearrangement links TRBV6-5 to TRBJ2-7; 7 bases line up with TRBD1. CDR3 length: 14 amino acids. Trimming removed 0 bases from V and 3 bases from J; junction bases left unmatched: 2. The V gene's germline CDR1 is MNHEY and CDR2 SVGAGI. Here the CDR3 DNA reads TGTGCCAGCAGTTACTCTCGGGACAGCTACGAGCAGTACTTC. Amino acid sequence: CASSYSRDSYEQYF.

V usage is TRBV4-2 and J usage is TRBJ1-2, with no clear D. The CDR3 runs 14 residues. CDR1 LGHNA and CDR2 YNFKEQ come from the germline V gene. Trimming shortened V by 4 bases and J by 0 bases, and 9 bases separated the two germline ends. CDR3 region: CASSREYSNYGYTF. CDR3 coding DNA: TGTGCCAGCAGCCGGGAGTACTCTAACTATGGCTACACCTTC.

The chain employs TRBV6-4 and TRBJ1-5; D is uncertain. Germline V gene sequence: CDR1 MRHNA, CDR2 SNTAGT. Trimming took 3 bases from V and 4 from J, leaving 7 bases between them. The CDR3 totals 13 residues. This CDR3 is CASSDGENQPQHF. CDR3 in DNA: TGTGCCAGCAGTGATGGGGAGAATCAGCCCCAGCATTTT.

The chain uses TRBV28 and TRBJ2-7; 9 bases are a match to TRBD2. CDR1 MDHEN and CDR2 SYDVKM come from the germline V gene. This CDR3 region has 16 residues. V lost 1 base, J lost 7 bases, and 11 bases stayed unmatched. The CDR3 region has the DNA TGTGCCAGCAGTTTATCCCCGGTGGCGGGAGGGCTTGAGCAGTACTTC. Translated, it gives CASSLSPVAGGLEQYF.

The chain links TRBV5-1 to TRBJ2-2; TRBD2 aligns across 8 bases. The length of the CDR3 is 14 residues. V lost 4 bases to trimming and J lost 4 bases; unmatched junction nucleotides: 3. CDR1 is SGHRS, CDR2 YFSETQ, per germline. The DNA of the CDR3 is TGCGCCAGCAGCCTTAGCGGGATCACCGGGGAGCTGTTTTTT. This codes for CASSLSGITGELFF.